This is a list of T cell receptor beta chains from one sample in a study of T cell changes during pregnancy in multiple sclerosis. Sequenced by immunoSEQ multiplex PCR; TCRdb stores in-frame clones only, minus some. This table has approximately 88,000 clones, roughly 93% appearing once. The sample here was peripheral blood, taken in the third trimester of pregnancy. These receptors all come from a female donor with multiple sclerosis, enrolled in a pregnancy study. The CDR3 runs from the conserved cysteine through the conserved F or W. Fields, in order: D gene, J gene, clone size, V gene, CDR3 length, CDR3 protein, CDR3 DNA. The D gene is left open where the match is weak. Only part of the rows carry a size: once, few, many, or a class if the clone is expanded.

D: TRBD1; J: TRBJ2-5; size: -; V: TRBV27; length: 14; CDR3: CASSLNTGVETQYF; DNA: TGTGCCAGCAGTTTAAATACAGGGGTGGAGACCCAGTACTTC
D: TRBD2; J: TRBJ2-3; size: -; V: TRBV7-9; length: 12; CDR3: CASSPLGGTQYF; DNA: TGTGCCAGCAGCCCCTTGGGGGGGACGCAGTATTTT
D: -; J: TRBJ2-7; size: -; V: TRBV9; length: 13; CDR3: CASRGETGHEQYF; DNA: TGTGCCAGCAGGGGAGAGACAGGCCACGAGCAGTACTTC
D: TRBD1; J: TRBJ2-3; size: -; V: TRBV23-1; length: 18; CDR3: CASSQSSVKGQSTDTQYF; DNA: TGCGCCAGCAGTCAATCTAGCGTTAAGGGACAGAGCACAGATACGCAGTATTTT
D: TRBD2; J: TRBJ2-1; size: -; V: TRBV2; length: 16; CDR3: CASIDSSSGSHNEQFF; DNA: TGTGCCAGCATCGACTCCTCTAGCGGGAGCCACAATGAGCAGTTCTTC
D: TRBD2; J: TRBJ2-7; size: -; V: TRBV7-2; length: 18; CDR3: CASSLAPAIAGPSYEQYF; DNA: TGTGCCAGCAGCTTAGCCCCGGCGATAGCGGGACCCTCCTACGAGCAGTACTTC
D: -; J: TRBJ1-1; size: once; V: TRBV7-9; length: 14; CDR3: CASSFTGTPIEAFF; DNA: TGTGCCAGCAGCTTTACCGGGACACCTATTGAAGCTTTCTTT
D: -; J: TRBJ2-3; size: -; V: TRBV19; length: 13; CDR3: CASSRTTENTQYF; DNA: TGTGCCAGTAGTAGGACTACCGAGAATACGCAGTATTTT
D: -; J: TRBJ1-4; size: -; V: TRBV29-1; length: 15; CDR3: CSVVGANLPNEKLFF; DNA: TGCAGCGTTGTTGGGGCAAATTTGCCTAATGAAAAACTGTTTTTT
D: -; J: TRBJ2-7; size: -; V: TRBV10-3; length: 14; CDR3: CAIRPQGFPYEQYF; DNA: TGTGCCATCCGACCTCAGGGTTTTCCCTACGAGCAGTACTTC
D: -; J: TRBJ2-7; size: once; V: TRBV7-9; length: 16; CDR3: CASSLVGAGAPYEQYF; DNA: TGTGCCAGCAGCTTAGTAGGGGCGGGGGCCCCCTACGAGCAGTACTTC
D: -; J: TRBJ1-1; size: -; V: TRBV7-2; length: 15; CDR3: CASSLARGAGAEAFF; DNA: TGTGCCAGCAGCTTAGCGCGGGGGGCAGGCGCTGAAGCTTTCTTT
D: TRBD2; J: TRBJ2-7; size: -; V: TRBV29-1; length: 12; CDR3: CSAGGTIYEQYF; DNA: TGCAGCGCGGGAGGGACGATCTACGAGCAGTACTTC
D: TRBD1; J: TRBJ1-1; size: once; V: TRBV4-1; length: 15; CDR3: CASSTPGTENTEAFF; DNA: TGCGCCAGCAGCACCCCCGGGACAGAGAACACTGAAGCTTTCTTT
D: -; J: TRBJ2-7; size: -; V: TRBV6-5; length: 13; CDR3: CASSERRLYEQYF; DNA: TGTGCCAGCAGTGAGCGTAGGCTTTACGAGCAGTACTTC
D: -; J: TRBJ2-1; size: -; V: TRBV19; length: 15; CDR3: CASSPLRAVYNEQFF; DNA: TGTGCCAGTAGCCCCCTGCGGGCTGTCTACAATGAGCAGTTCTTC
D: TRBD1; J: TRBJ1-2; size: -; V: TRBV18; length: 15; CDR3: CASSPRQGADYGYTF; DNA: TGTGCCAGCTCACCGAGACAGGGGGCGGACTATGGCTACACCTTC
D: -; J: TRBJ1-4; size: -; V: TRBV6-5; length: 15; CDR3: CASSYSMDLLRGLFF; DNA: TGTGCCAGCAGTTACTCAATGGACCTTTTGCGGGGGCTGTTTTTT
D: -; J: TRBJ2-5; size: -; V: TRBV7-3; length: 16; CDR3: CASSLMPRGIQETQYF; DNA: TGTGCCAGCAGCTTAATGCCGCGCGGGATCCAAGAGACCCAGTACTTC
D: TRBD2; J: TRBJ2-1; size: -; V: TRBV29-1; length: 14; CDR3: CSLVRLAGANEQFF; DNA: TGCAGCCTTGTGAGGCTAGCGGGAGCCAATGAGCAGTTCTTC
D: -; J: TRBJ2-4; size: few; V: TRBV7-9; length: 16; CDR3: CASSLGAGVTKNIQYF; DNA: TGTGCCAGCAGCTTAGGGGCAGGCGTGACCAAAAACATTCAGTACTTC
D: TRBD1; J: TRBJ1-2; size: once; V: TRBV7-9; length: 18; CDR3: CASSSSVGQTYTNYGYTF; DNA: TGTGCCAGCAGCTCGTCCGTGGGACAGACTTATACTAACTATGGCTACACCTTC
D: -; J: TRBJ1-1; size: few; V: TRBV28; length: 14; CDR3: CASSSPTASYGAFF; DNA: TGTGCCAGCAGTTCCCCGACTGCCTCTTATGGAGCTTTCTTT
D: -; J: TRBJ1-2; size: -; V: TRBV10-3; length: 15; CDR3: CAISESRGQLYGYTF; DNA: TGTGCCATCAGTGAGTCGAGAGGGCAGCTCTATGGCTACACCTTC
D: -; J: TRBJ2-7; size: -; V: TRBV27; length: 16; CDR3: CASSLLRTDKTYEQYF; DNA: TGTGCCAGCAGTCTCCTTCGGACTGATAAGACCTACGAGCAGTACTTC
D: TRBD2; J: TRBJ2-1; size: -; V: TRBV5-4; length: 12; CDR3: CASSWGLAEKFF; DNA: TGTGCCAGCAGCTGGGGACTAGCCGAGAAGTTCTTC
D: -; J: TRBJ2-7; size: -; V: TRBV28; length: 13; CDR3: CASTLASGLEQYF; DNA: TGTGCCAGCACTCTCGCTTCGGGGTTGGAGCAGTACTTC
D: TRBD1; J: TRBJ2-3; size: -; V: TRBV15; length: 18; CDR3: CATSREGRQGRQADTQYF; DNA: TGTGCCACCAGCAGAGAGGGGAGACAGGGGAGGCAGGCAGATACGCAGTATTTT
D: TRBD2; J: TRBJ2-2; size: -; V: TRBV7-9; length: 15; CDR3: CASLWREDHTGELFF; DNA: TGTGCCAGTTTGTGGCGGGAGGACCACACCGGGGAGCTGTTTTTT
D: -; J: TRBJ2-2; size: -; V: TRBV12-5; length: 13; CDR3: CAAGGPNTGELFF; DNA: TGTGCTGCAGGAGGACCGAACACCGGGGAGCTGTTTTTT
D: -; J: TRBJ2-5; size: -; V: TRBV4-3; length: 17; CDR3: CARGQADPGDDRETQYF; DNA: TGCGCCCGTGGCCAAGCGGACCCGGGAGATGATAGAGAGACCCAGTACTTC
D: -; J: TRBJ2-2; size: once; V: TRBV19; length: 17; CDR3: CASSMGFLGGRSTGQFF; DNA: TGTGCCAGTAGTATGGGTTTCTTGGGGGGAAGAAGTACAGGCCAGTTTTTT
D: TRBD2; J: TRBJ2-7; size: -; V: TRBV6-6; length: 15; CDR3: CASSYIQRGAYEQYF; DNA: TGTGCCAGCAGTTACATCCAGCGGGGAGCCTACGAGCAGTACTTC
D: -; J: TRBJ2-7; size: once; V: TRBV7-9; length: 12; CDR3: CASSQQGYEQYF; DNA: TGTGCCAGCAGCCAACAGGGTTACGAGCAGTACTTC
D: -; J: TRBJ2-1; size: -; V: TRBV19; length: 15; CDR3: CASSMGSGPYNEQFF; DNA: TGTGCCAGTAGTATGGGAAGCGGGCCGTACAATGAGCAGTTCTTC
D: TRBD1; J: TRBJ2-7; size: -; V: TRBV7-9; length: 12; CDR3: CASSTGGYEQYF; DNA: TGTGCCAGCAGCACAGGGGGCTACGAGCAGTACTTC
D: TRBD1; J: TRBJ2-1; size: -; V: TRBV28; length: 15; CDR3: CASSFGQGRPNEQFF; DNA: TGTGCCAGCAGTTTCGGACAGGGTCGACCCAATGAGCAGTTCTTC
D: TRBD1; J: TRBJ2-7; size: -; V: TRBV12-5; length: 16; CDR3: CASGLVHGTVSYEQYF; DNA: TGTGCTAGTGGTTTGGTACACGGGACAGTATCCTACGAGCAGTACTTC
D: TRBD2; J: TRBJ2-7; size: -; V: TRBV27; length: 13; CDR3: CASSLSSSGEQYF; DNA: TGTGCCAGCAGTTTATCGTCTAGCGGGGAGCAGTACTTC
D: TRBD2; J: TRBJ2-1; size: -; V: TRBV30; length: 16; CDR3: CAWSAGLAGADNEQFF; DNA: TGTGCCTGGAGTGCGGGACTAGCGGGGGCAGACAATGAGCAGTTCTTC